A single sample is the source of the 31 T cell receptor beta chains below, sequenced in a study of cytomegalovirus exposure and HLA in healthy donors listed by TCRdb under 2017. Library preparation was by the immunoSEQ multiplex PCR assay. A mixture of 60 forward primers for TCR Vbeta segments and 13 reverse primers for TCR Jbeta segments was used in the multiplex PCR. In TCRdb, the immuneACCESS table is reduced to in-frame sequences with V and J assigned. These tables do not hold every clone; where another copy was compared, an unresolved V gene accounts for under half, and the others remain unexplained. The sample profile shows fewer than 200,000 clones; less than 80% of them were found once. 0.7% to 0.8% of the sample is taken by the ten largest. The sample was PBMCs. The receptor set was obtained from a female donor in good health and CMV-seronegative.

The CDR3 reads CAWNDPGQGNEQYF. The DNA for the CDR3 is TGTGCCTGGAACGACCCGGGACAGGGTAACGAGCAGTACTTC. The chain is built from TRBV30 and TRBJ2-7, with 9 bases that match TRBD1. Germline V gene lookup returns CDR1 GTSNPN and CDR2 SVGIG (reference sequence). With 4 bases clipped from V and 5 bases from J, the junction kept 9 bases outside the gene matches. The CDR3 runs 14 residues. The complete variable domain, with remaining parts taken from reference TRBV30 and TRBJ2-7, reads SQTIHQWPATLVQPVGSPLSLECTVEGTSNPNLYWYRQAAGRGLQLLFYSVGIGQISSEVPQNLSASRPQDRQFILSSKKLLLSDSGFYLCAWNDPGQGNEQYFGPGTRLTVT.

V usage is TRBV27 and J usage is TRBJ1-1; 7 bases map to TRBD1. Germline loops: CDR1 MNHEY, CDR2 SMNVEV (reference sequence). J gave up 3 bases and V 7 bases, and 5 bases lay outside the gene matches. The CDR3 spans 13 residues. CDR3 sequence reads: CASTKTGYTEAFF. The DNA for the CDR3 is TGTGCCAGCACCAAGACAGGGTACACTGAAGCTTTCTTT.

In its sample, this clone was seen a few times. The chain carries TRBV7-2 and TRBJ1-5; D may be TRBD1 (5 bases). The V and J ends lost 5 bases and 2 bases respectively, with 16 bases between them. The CDR3 loop spans 16 amino acids. The germline V gene has CDR1 SGHTA and CDR2 FQGNSA. The CDR3: CASSPPGGVGNQPQHF. CDR3 DNA sequence: TGTGCCAGCAGCCCCCCGGGGGGGGTTGGCAATCAGCCCCAGCATTTT.

The chain has TRBV5-1 and TRBJ1-2; 8 bases are a match to TRBD1. V lost 4 bases to trimming and J lost 8 bases; unmatched junction nucleotides: 10. The CDR3 runs to 14 residues. Germline V gives CDR1 SGHRS, CDR2 YFSETQ. The CDR3 is CASSLSGTGGGYTF. The CDR3, as DNA: TGCGCCAGCAGCCTGTCCGGGACAGGAGGGGGCTACACCTTC.

Comment on this clone: The junction differs from germline at one of its ends, possibly a read error. This chain connects TRBV7-7 to TRBJ2-6, with a tentative D call TRBD1 (5 bases). This CDR3 region has 19 residues. CDR1 SSHAT and CDR2 FNYEAQ come from the germline V gene (reference sequence). The CDR3 nucleotides are TGTGCTAGCAGCCCAAGCGTGTCCCCGGTGGGCTCTGGGGCCAACGGCCTGACTTTC. Its translation is CASSPSVSPVGSGANGLTF. Full variable domain (outside the CDR3, taken from reference TRBV7-7 and TRBJ2-6): GAGVSQSPRYKVTKRGQDVTLRCDPISSHATLYWYQQALGQGPEFLTYFNYEAQPDKSGLPSDRFSAERPEGSISTLTIQRTEQRDSAMYRCASSPSVSPVGSGANGLTFGAGSRLTVL.

This clone was counted a single time. V gene TRBV6-5 combines with J gene TRBJ1-2, with 8 bases that match TRBD1. This CDR3 comprises 13 residues. Germline assignment: CDR1 MNHEY and CDR2 SVGAGI. The J segment lost 8 bases and the V segment lost 5 bases, leaving 7 bases of the junction unmatched. DNA for the CDR3: TGTGCCAGCAGTCGACAGGGGTTGGAAGGCTACACCTTC. Encoded protein: CASSRQGLEGYTF.

The chain recombines TRBV2 with TRBJ2-7; 9 positions agree with TRBD1. The V segment lost 9 bases and the J segment 1 base; nucleotides outside the gene matches: 10. Germline V gene lookup returns CDR1 SNHLY and CDR2 FYNNEI. CDR3 size: 15 residues. The CDR3 DNA follows: TGTGCCAGTCGTCCCGTGGGACAGGGTTCCTACGAGCAGTACTTC. Its protein is CASRPVGQGSYEQYF.

V and J are TRBV19 and TRBJ1-5; D is undetermined. The CDR3 is 15 amino acids. The V end lost 5 bases, the J end lost 6 bases, and 17 bases lay between the germline ends. Germline loops: CDR1 LNHDA, CDR2 SQIVND (reference sequence). This CDR3 reads CASSVSSGSGQPQHF. As DNA, the CDR3 is TGTGCCAGTAGTGTTTCCTCGGGGTCGGGTCAGCCCCAGCATTTT.

The genes are TRBV29-1 and TRBJ2-2; D is perhaps TRBD1 (5 bases). V was shortened by 6 bases and J by 0 bases, with 17 bases between the two germline ends. The CDR3 runs 16 residues. Germline V gene sequence: CDR1 SQVTM, CDR2 ANQGSEA. The chain's CDR3 is CSVGPDSNANTGELFF. CDR3 DNA: TGCAGCGTCGGCCCAGACAGTAACGCGAACACCGGGGAGCTGTTTTTT.

This clone occurred once. The chain links TRBV9 to TRBJ2-5; TRBD2 aligns across 12 bases. Germline V lookup: CDR1 SGDLS, CDR2 YYNGEE. The CDR3 contains 15 residues. V lost 3 bases, J lost 7 bases, and 7 bases stayed unmatched. CDR3 nucleotide sequence: TGTGCCAGCAGCGCTAGCGGGAGGGCCGCTGGGACCCAGTACTTC. It specifies CASSASGRAAGTQYF.

Concerning this clone: An end of the junction differs from the germline gene, which may be a read error. The chain couples TRBV11-2 to TRBJ2-4, with D perhaps TRBD2 (5 bases). The CDR3 spans 14 residues. Per germline, CDR1 SGHAT and CDR2 FQNNGV. CDR3: CASSLNLAKNSQYF. CDR3 coding DNA: TGTGCCAGCAGCCTCAACCTAGCCAAAAACAGTCAGTACTTC.

V usage is TRBV11-2 and J usage is TRBJ1-2, with 7 nucleotides matching TRBD1. V lost 1 base to trimming and J lost 2 bases; unmatched junction nucleotides: 4. The CDR3 is 15 residues long. Germline V CDR1 and CDR2: SGHAT, FQNNGV. The CDR3 loop reads CASSLAAGQNYGYTF. In DNA form, the CDR3 reads TGTGCCAGCAGCTTAGCGGCGGGACAGAACTATGGCTACACCTTC.

This clone was recorded only once. The rearrangement uses TRBV7-3 and TRBJ2-2, with 9 bases lining up with TRBD1. The CDR3 contains 16 residues. The trim removed 5 bases at V and 4 bases at J, leaving 8 bases unmatched. The germline CDR1 and CDR2 sequences are SGHTA and FQGTGA. CDR3 amino acids: CASSPGTGSGTGELFF. The CDR3 DNA reads TGTGCCAGCAGCCCGGGGACAGGGTCGGGCACCGGGGAGCTGTTTTTT.

V and J are TRBV9 and TRBJ2-3; 10 positions agree with TRBD2. The CDR3 totals 16 residues. V shed 4 bases and J 0 bases; nucleotides not matched to a gene: 5. Looked up from germline, CDR1 is SGDLS and CDR2 is YYNGEE. CDR3 coding DNA: TGTGCCAGCAGCCCTCTAGCGGGGGCTAGCACAGATACGCAGTATTTT. It encodes CASSPLAGASTDTQYF.

For the CDR3, the DNA is TGTGCCAGCAGTTACAGAGCTCTCTATGGCTACACCTTC. Its protein is CASSYRALYGYTF. The chain couples TRBV28 to TRBJ1-2; no clear D gene. The V and J ends lost 4 bases and 4 bases respectively, with 10 bases between them. The CDR3 loop spans 13 amino acids. Germline V gene data show CDR1 as MDHEN and CDR2 as SYDVKM.

This chain connects TRBV19 to TRBJ2-6; unclear D gene. Germline CDR1 LNHDA, CDR2 SQIVND (reference sequence). The CDR3 covers 15 residues. Trimming shortened V by 1 base and J by 4 bases, and 8 bases separated the two germline ends. This CDR3 is CASSIGWAGANVLTF. CDR3 bases: TGTGCCAGTAGTATAGGGTGGGCCGGGGCCAACGTCCTGACTTTC.

The chain uses TRBV7-8 and TRBJ1-1; D might be TRBD1 (6 bases). This CDR3 region has 14 residues. Per the germline V gene, CDR1 is SGHVS and CDR2 is FQNEAQ. Trimming cost V 5 bases and J 4 bases, with 14 bases left between them. CDR3 sequence: CASSLGAQGTEAFF. The CDR3 DNA sequence: TGTGCCAGCAGCCTGGGGGCGCAAGGCACTGAAGCTTTCTTT.

The chain joins TRBV4-1 to TRBJ2-7, with 7 bases lining up with TRBD2. V lost 4 bases and J lost 2; bases outside the gene matches: 11. Germline values: CDR1 MGHRA, CDR2 YSYEKL. CDR3 size: 16 residues. Here the CDR3 DNA reads TGCGCCAGCAGCCCAACTCCCGCGGGGGTAGCCTACGAGCAGTACTTC. Encoded protein: CASSPTPAGVAYEQYF.

This clone was detected only a few times. The V call is TRBV6-1, the J call TRBJ1-1, with D possibly TRBD1 on 5 matching bases. Trimming removed 8 bases from V and 7 bases from J, with 17 bases in between. CDR1 is MNHNS and CDR2 is SASEGT in the germline V gene. The CDR3 consists of 13 residues. This CDR3 is CASAVGGRLEAFF. The DNA of the CDR3 is TGTGCCAGCGCAGTCGGGGGTCGACTTGAAGCTTTCTTT.

The rearrangement uses TRBV7-9 and TRBJ2-5; TRBD1 might be the D (5 bases). This CDR3 region has 15 residues. The V and J ends lost 1 base and 1 base respectively, with 10 bases between them. Looked up from germline, CDR1 is SEHNR and CDR2 is FQNEAQ (reference sequence). Written as DNA, the CDR3 is TGTGCCAGCAGCTTAGTGCAGGGAAGCCAAGAGACCCAGTACTTC. Amino acid sequence: CASSLVQGSQETQYF.

The chain couples TRBV7-7 to TRBJ2-5; 7 nucleotides agree with TRBD2. Germline values: CDR1 SSHAT, CDR2 FNYEAQ (reference sequence). CDR3 length: 15 amino acids. V lost 2 bases to trimming and J lost 4 bases; unmatched junction nucleotides: 7. The CDR3 bases are TGTGCCAGCAGCTTAACCGGGGGAGGGAGAGAGACCCAGTACTTC. As protein: CASSLTGGGRETQYF. The variable domain in full, with the rest retrieved from reference TRBV7-7 and TRBJ2-5, is GAGVSQSPRYKVTKRGQDVTLRCDPISSHATLYWYQQALGQGPEFLTYFNYEAQPDKSGLPSDRFSAERPEGSISTLTIQRTEQRDSAMYRCASSLTGGGRETQYFGPGTRLLVL.

This sequence joins TRBV7-2 and TRBJ2-7, with TRBD2 matching 8 bases. This CDR3 is 14 amino acids long. In germline, CDR1 is SGHTA, CDR2 FQGNSA. V was pared by 3 bases and J by 2 bases, with 3 bases of the junction left unmatched. CDR3 protein: CASSFTSGAYEQYF. CDR3 bases: TGTGCCAGCAGCTTTACTAGCGGAGCCTACGAGCAGTACTTC.

This clone was counted a few times. The rearrangement links TRBV27 to TRBJ1-5; tentative D call: TRBD1 (6 bases). Germline CDR1 MNHEY, CDR2 SMNVEV (reference sequence). The CDR3 contains 14 residues. V lost 7 bases, J lost 4 bases, and 14 bases lay in between. CDR3 sequence (DNA): TGTGCCAGCAAACGTACAGGGCAAAATCAGCCCCAGCATTTT. Protein sequence: CASKRTGQNQPQHF.

The chain combines TRBV11-3 with TRBJ2-1; 9 bases fit TRBD1. The junction had 7 bases not matched to a gene; V was cut back by 4 bases and J by 6 bases. The CDR3 is 15 amino acids. Germline V gene sequence: CDR1 SGHNT, CDR2 YENEEA. The CDR3 loop is CASSWDGTGFNEQFF. Written as DNA, the CDR3 is TGTGCCAGCAGCTGGGACGGGACAGGGTTCAATGAGCAGTTCTTC.

There are a few counts of this clone. The chain couples TRBV11-2 to TRBJ2-2; 9 nucleotides align to TRBD1. The germline V gene encodes CDR1 SGHAT and CDR2 FQNNGV. V dropped 5 bases and J dropped 4; count of bases not matched to a gene: 8. The CDR3 consists of 16 residues. The CDR3 coding sequence is TGTGCCAGCAGCATTACAGGGGGCTCGGGCACCGGGGAGCTGTTTTTT. Its protein is CASSITGGSGTGELFF.

This clone was seen more than once but under ten times. The V gene is TRBV11-1, the J gene TRBJ2-7; 12 bases map to TRBD2. Germline V gene lookup returns CDR1 SGHAT and CDR2 FQDESV (reference sequence). V lost 5 bases, J lost 4 bases, and 3 bases stayed unmatched. The CDR3 length is 14 residues. The CDR3 DNA reads as TGTGCCAGCAGCCGGACTAGCGGGGTATACGAGCAGTACTTC. Translating it yields CASSRTSGVYEQYF.

This clone was observed a few times. V is TRBV7-9 and J is TRBJ2-7; 9 bases line up with TRBD2. The CDR3 runs 19 residues. With 5 bases clipped from V and 0 bases from J, the junction kept 17 bases outside the gene matches. Germline CDR1 SEHNR, CDR2 FQNEAQ (reference sequence). CDR3 sequence (DNA): TGTGCCAGCAGCGCCCCGTTTCGTTGGCGGGAGGGGAGCTCCTACGAGCAGTACTTC. Amino acid sequence: CASSAPFRWREGSSYEQYF. Full variable domain (remainder filled in from reference TRBV7-9 and TRBJ2-7): DTGVSQNPRHKITKRGQNVTFRCDPISEHNRLYWYRQTLGQGPEFLTYFQNEAQLEKSRLLSDRFSAERPKGSFSTLEIQRTEQGDSAMYLCASSAPFRWREGSSYEQYFGPGTRLTVT.

There are a few counts of this clone. This chain connects TRBV28 to TRBJ2-7; D call uncertain. The CDR3 has 12 amino acids. V shed 6 bases and J shed 6 bases, with 12 bases lying between them. Germline lookup yields CDR1 MDHEN and CDR2 SYDVKM. The CDR3: CASRDSTFEQYF. For the CDR3, the DNA is TGTGCCAGCAGAGACTCCACGTTCGAGCAGTACTTC.

The rearrangement joins TRBV7-2 to TRBJ2-5, with TRBD2 matching over 8 bases. Losses at the gene ends were 4 bases for V and 4 bases for J; bases not matched to a gene: 8. The CDR3 is 15 amino acids. Germline CDR1 and CDR2: SGHTA and FQGNSA. This CDR3 reads CASSYGGVAGETQYF. The CDR3 coding sequence is TGTGCCAGCAGCTACGGGGGGGTAGCGGGAGAGACCCAGTACTTC.

This clone was seen a few times. The rearrangement joins TRBV11-3 to TRBJ2-1, with D possibly matching TRBD2 (5 bases). V lost 1 base, J lost 4 bases, and 11 bases lay in between. Germline assignment: CDR1 SGHNT and CDR2 YENEEA. The CDR3 has 15 amino acids. CDR3 nucleotides: TGTGCCAGCAGCTTAGGAGGGCAGACATACAATGAGCAGTTCTTC. This codes for CASSLGGQTYNEQFF.

The rearrangement joins TRBV10-3 to TRBJ2-7; the D gene is possibly TRBD2 (5 bases). Trimming stripped 6 bases from V and 4 bases from J, with 13 bases between. The CDR3 runs 13 residues. CDR1 is ENHRY, CDR2 SYGVKD, per germline. CDR3 in amino acids: CAISDYPFYEQYF. The CDR3 DNA reads as TGTGCCATCAGCGACTACCCTTTTTACGAGCAGTACTTC.